This entry is about one T cell receptor beta chain. No antigen is known for it. There are no base qualities to consult, and no much larger clone falls within one base. CDR1 and CDR2, looked up from the germline V gene, are MGHRA and YSYEKL. Clipping removes 1 base from V and 2 bases from J, with 6 as the unmatched junction base count. There are 17 amino acids in the CDR3, from cysteine to phenylalanine inclusive. Only CDR3 DNA remains: 51 bases, in frame from the first base. TCRbeta CDR3 regions were amplified from genomic DNA using the immunoSEQ Assay, a bias-controlled multiplex PCR. Per the source publication's procedure: Within the assay, amplification of reference gene primers was used to estimate how many nucleated cells each sample contained. To quantify the absolute abundance of each unique TCRbeta CDR3 rearrangement, sequence reads were collapsed and filtered. Productive Simpson clonality was computed per sample as the square root of Simpson's diversity index over productive rearrangements. TCRdb obtained this table from immuneACCESS and retained in-frame rearrangements with V and J assigned. These tables miss some clones; where compared with another copy, unresolved V genes account for less than half of the shortfall, and the remainder is unexplained. V and J calls and clone size are those listed in that table; D and trimming were worked out from the DNA. The sample table holds 250,000 to 300,000 clones, of which 65% to 90% were seen once. The ten largest make up approximately 14% of the sample.

This sample is drawn from a study of blood T cell repertoires in COVID-19 (dated by TCRdb to about 2020). Regarding the complete study: Samples covering the acute and convalescent phases of COVID-19 were provided by collaborators in the United States, Italy and Spain. The material from the prospective study consisted of cDNA or gDNA derived from T cells, B-cell-depleted T cells, or PBMCs. Deeply sampled blood TCRbeta repertoires from subjects exposed to, actively infected with, or recovered from COVID-19 were included in the dataset. The repertoires were released in a freely available public database intended as a resource for research on the immune response to SARS-CoV-2. The samples were drawn from two sources: the first 160 participants of the ongoing ImmuneRACE study, and 1,000 to 1,500 subjects contributed by 6 global collaborators. Sample metadata almost always included a de-identified subject ID, COVID-19 status, age in years and sex. Where HLA class I and class II types were available, the types were taken from metadata supplied by the sample provider, not from assay-based typing.

One collaborating source in Seattle enrolled patients while the patients were actively infected and followed the patients over time throughout the course of disease. Each collaborating institution followed its own protocols to collect whole blood in K2EDTA tubes. For TCRbeta analysis, collaborators shipped samples in one of three forms: frozen whole blood, isolated PBMCs, or DNA extracted from either of those sample types. Broader findings and caveats from the paper: Clinical and demographic metadata were provided uncurated, with the amount varying by source and participant.

Input material: peripheral blood. The chain employs TRBV4-1 and TRBJ2-3; TRBD2 lines up with 10 middle nucleotides. The sequence was obtained from a woman in her 70s with COVID-19, enrolled during active disease. The DNA is TGCGCCAGCAGCCAAGTCGAGCGGGGGGGCATCACAGATACGCAGTATTTT. Its protein reads: CASSQVERGGITDTQYF.